A single sample gave rise to the 4 T cell receptor beta chains below, sequenced in a study of shared clonotypes between healthy human individuals. TCRdb keeps only in-frame clones here, not all; method: immunoSEQ multiplex PCR. The sample has roughly 2.5 million clones; around 94% are singletons. Material: naive CD4+ T cells sorted from blood. Regarding subset: CD45RA+ positively selected. The receptors stem from a man aged 18-30 years in good health.

Of note for this clone: Other nucleotide sequences from this sample produce the same CDR3. The genes are TRBV5-1 and TRBJ2-2, with D possibly TRBD1 on 5 matching bases. The V gene's germline CDR1 is SGHRS and CDR2 YFSETQ. CDR3 size: 15 residues. V lost 4 bases and J lost 2, with 12 bases in between. CDR3 sequence (DNA): TGCGCCAGCAGCCTGGACATCCCCAACACCGGGGAGCTGTTTTTT. Protein: CASSLDIPNTGELFF.

This chain connects TRBV6-5 to TRBJ2-3, with D tentatively TRBD2 (6 bases). This CDR3 is 16 amino acids long. The germline V gene has CDR1 MNHEY and CDR2 SVGAGI. The V end lost 0 bases, the J end lost 4 bases, and 14 bases lay between the germline ends. CDR3: CASSYSSGLRSDTQYF. CDR3 bases: TGTGCCAGCAGTTACTCAAGCGGGTTGCGATCAGATACGCAGTATTTT.

Worth noting for this clone: The sample holds other DNA sequences that translate to the same CDR3. The rearrangement links TRBV7-2 to TRBJ2-7; TRBD1 aligns across 8 bases. The CDR3 extends over 15 amino acids. CDR1 and CDR2 (germline): SGHTA, FQGNSA. The ends lost 0 bases at V and 0 bases at J; junction bases unmatched: 1. CDR3: CASSLAGTGSYEQYF. In nucleotides, the CDR3 is TGTGCCAGCAGCTTAGCCGGGACAGGCTCCTACGAGCAGTACTTC.

The genes are TRBV5-4 and TRBJ2-2, with D perhaps TRBD2 (7 bases). V was cut by 2 bases and J by 1 base, with 12 bases left in between. Germline V lookup: CDR1 SGHNT, CDR2 YYREEE (reference sequence). The CDR3 has 16 residues. The CDR3 is CASSFMGGRNTGELFF. Written as DNA, the CDR3 is TGTGCCAGCAGCTTCATGGGGGGGCGGAACACCGGGGAGCTGTTTTTT.